Listed below are T cell receptor beta chains from one sample, sequenced in a study of radiation and T cells in renal cell carcinoma. This table comes from immunoSEQ multiplex PCR, and its TCRdb copy is limited to in-frame clones, with some not included. This sample yields about 130,000 clones, of which over 75% are seen a single time; more than 10% belongs to the top ten. The sample was blood, taken from a patient whose treatment included radiotherapy and nephrectomy. All receptors derive from a woman aged 45-60 years with renal cell carcinoma. Each CDR3 is given with its conserved first and last residue. D genes are given only for firm matches. The listing skips clone size in some rows; elsewhere it reads once, few, many or a size class.

CDR3 protein	CDR3 DNA	D gene	clone size	V gene	J gene	CDR3 length
CASSRGGNGELFF	TGTGCCAGCAGCCGAGGGGGAAACGGGGAGCTGTTTTTT	.	.	TRBV7-9	TRBJ2-2	13
CASSLTSTYEQYF	TGTGCCAGCAGCTTGACTTCAACCTACGAGCAGTACTTC	.	.	TRBV5-6	TRBJ2-7	13
CASSPTSGGLNTGELFF	TGTGCCAGCAGCCCGACTAGCGGGGGCCTGAACACCGGGGAGCTGTTTTTT	TRBD2	.	TRBV11-2	TRBJ2-2	17
CASSPAPGGAQFF	TGTGCCAGCAGCCCTGCCCCAGGTGGAGCGCAGTTCTTC	.	many	TRBV5-6	TRBJ2-1	13
CASSLRVNTGELFF	TGTGCTAGCTCCCTTAGGGTGAACACCGGGGAGCTGTTTTTT	.	few	TRBV7-7	TRBJ2-2	14
CASSPGQVNYGYTF	TGTGCCAGCTCACCCGGACAGGTTAATTATGGCTACACCTTC	TRBD1	.	TRBV18	TRBJ1-2	14
CASSLARFGTDTQYF	TGCGCCAGCAGCTTGGCCAGATTCGGCACAGATACGCAGTATTTT	.	.	TRBV5-1	TRBJ2-3	15
CASSLGQEEAFF	TGTGCCAGCTCATTGGGACAGGAGGAAGCTTTCTTT	TRBD1	.	TRBV18	TRBJ1-1	12
CASSTGQGTEKLFF	TGTGCCAGCAGCACCGGACAGGGGACCGAAAAACTGTTTTTT	TRBD1	.	TRBV7-2	TRBJ1-4	14
CASSPRDPSDGTEAFF	TGTGCCAGCTCACCACGGGACCCTTCTGACGGCACTGAAGCTTTCTTT	.	.	TRBV18	TRBJ1-1	16
CASSVDVSYGYTF	TGTGCCAGTAGTGTAGACGTGAGCTATGGCTACACCTTC	.	.	TRBV19	TRBJ1-2	13
CASGERGTIYF	TGTGCCAGCGGCGAGAGGGGGACCATATATTTT	.	.	TRBV7-9	TRBJ1-3	11
CASSIRRGGEKLFF	TGTGCCAGTAGTATAAGGAGGGGCGGTGAAAAACTGTTTTTT	.	.	TRBV19	TRBJ1-4	14
CASSLMTAEKLFF	TGTGCCAGCAGCTTAATGACAGCAGAAAAACTGTTTTTT	.	few	TRBV11-2	TRBJ1-4	13
CASSQQGGNTEAFF	TGTGCCAGCAGCCAACAGGGGGGTAACACTGAAGCTTTCTTT	TRBD1	few	TRBV11-1	TRBJ1-1	14
CASSGTGGMTEAFF	TGTGCCAGCAGTGGGACAGGAGGTATGACTGAAGCTTTCTTT	TRBD1	.	TRBV6-5	TRBJ1-1	14
CASTHLVTDTQYF	TGTGCCAGCACTCATCTAGTTACAGATACGCAGTATTTT	.	.	TRBV6-1	TRBJ2-3	13
CASSQVAGGGHNEQFF	TGCGCCAGCAGCCAGGTAGCGGGGGGGGGCCACAATGAGCAGTTCTTC	TRBD2	.	TRBV4-1	TRBJ2-1	16
CASRLTGVDGYTF	TGTGCCAGCAGACTAACAGGGGTGGACGGCTACACCTTC	TRBD1	.	TRBV6-6	TRBJ1-2	13
CASSGSTETEAFF	TGTGCCAGCAGTGGCTCGACTGAGACTGAAGCTTTCTTT	.	.	TRBV2	TRBJ1-1	13
CASSLVGLAGDFYEQYF	TGTGCTAGCAGCTTAGTGGGACTAGCGGGGGACTTCTACGAGCAGTACTTC	TRBD2	.	TRBV7-7	TRBJ2-7	17
CASSDRANYGYTF	TGCGCCAGCAGTGACAGGGCTAACTATGGCTACACCTTC	.	.	TRBV10-1	TRBJ1-2	13
CASILDSNQPQHF	TGTGCCAGCATCCTAGATAGCAATCAGCCCCAGCATTTT	.	.	TRBV6-6	TRBJ1-5	13
CASSYWEDTEAFF	TGTGCCAGCAGTTATTGGGAGGACACTGAAGCTTTCTTT	.	.	TRBV6-5	TRBJ1-1	13
CASSLGRGNTEAFF	TGTGCCAGCAGCTTGGGACGTGGGAACACTGAAGCTTTCTTT	.	.	TRBV7-2	TRBJ1-1	14
CASSQGWFGNYGYTF	TGCGCCAGCAGCCAAGGATGGTTTGGTAACTATGGCTACACCTTC	.	.	TRBV4-1	TRBJ1-2	15
CASSNDLGGEAFF	TGTGCCAGCAGCAACGACTTGGGTGGTGAAGCTTTCTTT	.	.	TRBV9	TRBJ1-1	13
CASKSAGGPGEQYF	TGTGCCAGTAAAAGCGCGGGGGGCCCTGGCGAGCAGTACTTC	TRBD2	.	TRBV19	TRBJ2-7	14
CASSLGHYNQPQHF	TGTGCCAGCAGCTTAGGGCACTACAATCAGCCCCAGCATTTT	.	once	TRBV5-6	TRBJ1-5	14
CASSPGQVNYGYTF	TGTGCCAGTAGTCCGGGACAGGTTAACTATGGCTACACCTTC	TRBD1	.	TRBV19	TRBJ1-2	14
CASSQGPGENTEAFF	TGCGCCAGCAGCCAAGGCCCGGGTGAGAACACTGAAGCTTTCTTT	.	few	TRBV4-1	TRBJ1-1	15
CASSSSITFYEQYF	TGTGCCAGCAGCTCGAGTATAACATTCTACGAGCAGTACTTC	.	.	TRBV7-2	TRBJ2-7	14
CASNVGGGPYNEQFF	TGTGCCAGTAACGTGGGGGGGGGACCCTACAATGAGCAGTTCTTC	TRBD2	once	TRBV19	TRBJ2-1	15
CASSLSGLNNEQFF	TGTGCCAGCAGCCTTAGCGGGCTAAACAATGAGCAGTTCTTC	TRBD2	once	TRBV7-3	TRBJ2-1	14
CASSQTDNSPLHF	TGTGCCAGCTCTCAGACAGACAATTCACCCCTCCACTTT	.	.	TRBV6-1	TRBJ1-6	13
CASSLDSRETQYF	TGTGCCAGCAGCTTGGACTCCCGAGAGACCCAGTACTTC	.	.	TRBV5-4	TRBJ2-5	13
CSVEREGLGMSEQFF	TGCAGCGTTGAGAGAGAGGGACTGGGGATGAGTGAGCAGTTCTTC	.	.	TRBV29-1	TRBJ2-1	15
CASSREVASETQYF	TGTGCCAGCAGCCGGGAGGTAGCTAGCGAGACCCAGTACTTC	TRBD2	.	TRBV7-2	TRBJ2-5	14
CASSLRYTNYGYTF	TGTGCCAGCAGTCTCCGATATACTAACTATGGCTACACCTTC	.	.	TRBV6-5	TRBJ1-2	14
CASSVRTGGTGELFF	TGTGCCAGCAGCGTAAGGACAGGGGGAACCGGGGAGCTGTTTTTT	TRBD1	.	TRBV6-6	TRBJ2-2	15
CASSLTGMPYEQYF	TGTGCCAGCAGCTTGACAGGGATGCCTTACGAGCAGTACTTC	.	.	TRBV5-6	TRBJ2-7	14
CASSLGSATNEKLFF	TGCGCCAGCAGCTTGGGCAGCGCAACTAATGAAAAACTGTTTTTT	.	.	TRBV5-1	TRBJ1-4	15
CASSLWQTTSTDTQYF	TGTGCCAGCAGCTTATGGCAGACTACTAGCACAGATACGCAGTATTTT	.	once	TRBV7-9	TRBJ2-3	16
CASSYRTSGAYEQYF	TGTGCCAGCAGTTACAGAACTAGCGGGGCGTACGAGCAGTACTTC	TRBD2	.	TRBV6-5	TRBJ2-7	15
CASSLRGFNEQYF	TGTGCCAGCAGCTTGAGAGGGTTCAACGAGCAGTACTTC	.	.	TRBV7-6	TRBJ2-7	13
CASKESSSPVTEAFF	TGTGCCAGTAAAGAGTCAAGCAGTCCAGTCACTGAAGCTTTCTTT	.	few	TRBV19	TRBJ1-1	15
CASSVEGFSGNTIYF	TGTGCCAGCAGCGTCGAGGGGTTCTCTGGAAACACCATATATTTT	.	.	TRBV9	TRBJ1-3	15
CATSKDRGINQPQHF	TGTGCCACCAGCAAGGACAGGGGTATCAATCAGCCCCAGCATTTT	TRBD1	few	TRBV15	TRBJ1-5	15
CASSVDEGSYNEQFF	TGTGCCAGCAGCGTAGATGAGGGTTCCTACAATGAGCAGTTCTTC	.	.	TRBV9	TRBJ2-1	15
CASSGRGTQYF	TGTGCCAGCAGTGGGCGGGGGACCCAGTACTTC	.	.	TRBV6-1	TRBJ2-5	11
CASSQDGQGADTEAFF	TGCGCCAGCAGCCAAGACGGTCAGGGGGCGGACACTGAAGCTTTCTTT	TRBD1	.	TRBV4-3	TRBJ1-1	16
CASSLGAGVQSPLHF	TGTGCCAGCAGCCTCGGAGCAGGGGTTCAGTCACCCCTCCACTTT	.	.	TRBV6-6	TRBJ1-6	15
CAISAGGYEQYF	TGTGCCATCAGTGCGGGAGGGTACGAGCAGTACTTC	TRBD2	.	TRBV10-3	TRBJ2-7	12
CASSEQGYEQYF	TGTGCCAGCAGCGAACAGGGTTACGAGCAGTACTTC	.	.	TRBV11-2	TRBJ2-7	12
CAWRDRGGDNSPLHF	TGTGCCTGGAGGGACAGGGGTGGAGATAATTCACCCCTCCACTTT	TRBD1	few	TRBV30	TRBJ1-6	15
CASSHAGGPDAQYF	TGTGCCAGCAGCCATGCGGGGGGGCCTGATGCGCAGTATTTT	TRBD2	few	TRBV14	TRBJ2-3	14
CASRHRDRKNYEQYF	TGTGCCAGCAGACACCGGGACAGAAAAAACTACGAGCAGTACTTC	TRBD1	.	TRBV6-6	TRBJ2-7	15
CASSPQGMNTEAFF	TGTGCCAGCTCACCACAGGGTATGAACACTGAAGCTTTCTTT	.	.	TRBV18	TRBJ1-1	14
CASSSRGWGSYEQYF	TGTGCCAGCAGTTCACGGGGCTGGGGATCCTACGAGCAGTACTTC	.	.	TRBV6-6	TRBJ2-7	15
CASSYSRDQPQHF	TGTGCCAGCAGTTACTCGAGGGATCAGCCCCAGCATTTT	.	.	TRBV6-5	TRBJ1-5	13